This TCR beta chain emerged from a study of blood T cell repertoires in COVID-19. Study at large: The United States, Italy and Spain supplied acute and convalescent COVID-19 samples. Nucleic acid was either cDNA or gDNA, and it came from T cells, B-cell-depleted T cells, or PBMCs.

In the study's own analysis: Nucleated cell counts were estimated from reference gene primer amplification. Only in-frame clones appear in the TCRdb table, and some are missing; sequencing was by immunoSEQ multiplex PCR. V, J and clone size are taken as reported in that table, and D and trimming were inferred from the DNA itself. The table lists about 210,000 clones, roughly nine tenths of them singletons. The CDR3 is 14 amino acids. Per germline, CDR1 MRHNA and CDR2 SNTAGT. Trimming shortened V by 7 bases and J by 2 bases, and 13 bases separated the two germline ends. Input material: peripheral blood. The chain carries TRBV6-4 and TRBJ2-3; D possibly corresponds to TRBD1 (6 bases). This receptor was obtained from a man aged 25-45 years with acute or convalescent COVID-19. The CDR3: CASTTGQPTDTQYF. DNA of the CDR3: TGTGCCAGCACCACTGGACAGCCCACAGATACGCAGTATTTT.